The 8 T cell receptor beta chains listed next were all sequenced from one sample in a study of cytomegalovirus exposure and HLA in healthy donors. PCR was performed using 60 Vbeta and 13 Jbeta primers. Libraries were prepared by immunoSEQ multiplex PCR; TCRdb keeps only in-frame clonotypes and omits some of them. The data contain approximately 150,000 clones, approximately 71% of them singletons. Source material: PBMCs. These receptors came from a man aged 30 to 45 in good health and CMV-seropositive.

The chain employs TRBV6-6 and TRBJ1-2, with D possibly TRBD1 on 6 matching bases. Germline V lookup: CDR1 MNHNY, CDR2 SVGAGI (reference sequence). This CDR3 has 11 residues. Deletions cut 6 bases from V and 6 bases from J, with 8 bases between. This CDR3 is CASRAGDGYTF. The CDR3 region has the DNA TGTGCCAGCAGAGCAGGGGATGGCTACACCTTC.

The table lists this clone with a few counts. This chain uses TRBV7-6 with TRBJ2-7; D is ambiguous. V was clipped by 3 bases and J by 12 bases, with 18 bases between them. The CDR3 is made up of 13 amino acids. The germline CDR1 and CDR2 sequences are SGHVS and FNYEAQ. CDR3 amino acids: CASSFVRGEDPYF. CDR3 nucleotides: TGTGCCAGCAGCTTCGTCCGCGGCGAGGATCCGTACTTC.

This clone was seen just once. The rearrangement uses TRBV7-6 and TRBJ1-1; no reliable D call. CDR3 size: 14 residues. Trimming removed 3 bases at V and 0 bases at J, with 8 bases between. Germline-derived CDR1 and CDR2 are SGHVS and FNYEAQ. For the CDR3, the DNA is TGTGCCAGCAGCTTGGAGGGAGTGAACACTGAAGCTTTCTTT. Protein sequence: CASSLEGVNTEAFF. The variable domain in full, with the rest retrieved from reference TRBV7-6 and TRBJ1-1, is GAGVSQSPRYKVTKRGQDVALRCDPISGHVSLYWYRQALGQGPEFLTYFNYEAQQDKSGLPNDRFSAERPEGSISTLTIQRTEQRDSAMYRCASSLEGVNTEAFFGQGTRLTVV.

The V call is TRBV9, the J call TRBJ2-7; D is possibly TRBD2 (6 bases). Looked up from germline, CDR1 is SGDLS and CDR2 is YYNGEE. V lost 4 bases, J lost 3 bases, and 23 bases lay in between. The length of the CDR3 is 17 residues. The CDR3 loop is CASSKGTGVAQYYEQYF. In nucleotides, the CDR3 is TGTGCCAGCAGCAAAGGGACTGGAGTAGCCCAGTACTACGAGCAGTACTTC.

The V and J genes are TRBV19 and TRBJ2-3; unclear D gene. The germline V gene has CDR1 LNHDA and CDR2 SQIVND (reference sequence). V was cut by 5 bases and J by 5 bases, with 11 bases left in between. This CDR3 has 13 amino acids. The CDR3 sequence: CASSLLAIDTQYF. For the CDR3, the DNA is TGTGCCAGTAGTCTCCTCGCGATAGATACGCAGTATTTT.

This clone was counted a few times. The chain combines TRBV6-1 with TRBJ2-7, with D possibly TRBD1 on 6 matching bases. This CDR3 is built from 15 residues. The V end was cut by 7 bases, the J end by 0 bases, with 16 bases between. From germline, CDR1 is MNHNS and CDR2 SASEGT. The CDR3 region has the DNA TGTGCCAGCATCCGGCCAGGGGATATCTCCTACGAGCAGTACTTC. Amino acid sequence: CASIRPGDISYEQYF.

V usage is TRBV28 and J usage is TRBJ1-5; D call uncertain. The germline gives CDR1 MDHEN, CDR2 SYDVKM. The CDR3 is 16 residues long. Trimming stripped 3 bases from V and 1 base from J, with 13 bases between. CDR3 sequence reads: CASSFGGERSNQPQHF. CDR3 nucleotide sequence: TGTGCCAGCAGTTTTGGCGGGGAACGGAGCAATCAGCCCCAGCATTTT.

The chain employs TRBV6-1 and TRBJ1-5; D not resolved. The CDR3 contains 15 residues. Germline V gene sequence: CDR1 MNHNS, CDR2 SASEGT. Deletions cut 2 bases from V and 7 bases from J, with 15 bases between. CDR3 amino acids: CASSERISGTQPQHF. For the CDR3, the DNA is TGTGCCAGCAGTGAAAGAATTTCGGGAACCCAGCCCCAGCATTTT.